The 16 T cell receptor beta chains presented below share a single source sample, sequenced in a study of T cells after yellow fever vaccination. TCRdb re-analysed the 5' RACE reads in MiXCR, keeping a single row per CDR3 protein. The sample consists of some 130,000 distinct CDR3 sequences, less than 8.5% of them appearing once. The sequenced sample was CD4+ T cells sorted from PBMCs, obtained 10 days after the yellow fever booster vaccination. Receptor source: a man under 40 who received the YFV17D yellow fever vaccine.

The sample holds many counts of this clonotype. V gene TRBV5-6 combines with J gene TRBJ2-1; 7 bases match TRBD2. Germline V CDR1 and CDR2: SGHDT, YYEEEE. The CDR3 length is 13 residues. V gave up 6 bases and J gave up 5 bases; unmatched junction bases: 5. The CDR3 DNA follows: TGTGCCAGCAAGCGGGACGCGGACAATGAGCAGTTCTTC. Translation: CASKRDADNEQFF.

V is TRBV15 and J is TRBJ2-5; D is possibly TRBD2 (5 bases). The CDR3 is 12 amino acids. Germline V gives CDR1 LNHNV, CDR2 YYDKDF (reference sequence). V was trimmed by 8 bases and J by 3 bases, leaving 10 bases between them. The CDR3, as DNA: TGTGCCACCGGCCTGGGAGAAGAGACCCAGTACTTC. Protein: CATGLGEETQYF.

In this sample, this clonotype turned up many times. This chain connects TRBV4-1 to TRBJ2-2; the D gene could be TRBD1 or TRBD2 (5 bases each). Trimming removed 1 base at V and 5 bases at J, with 14 bases between. The CDR3 has 16 amino acids. Germline assignment: CDR1 MGHRA and CDR2 YSYEKL. DNA of the CDR3: TGCGCCAGCAGCCAAGTAGGGACCGCGAGAACCGGGGAGCTGTTTTTT. Its protein is CASSQVGTARTGELFF.

This clonotype was picked up many times. The chain employs TRBV7-8 and TRBJ2-5; 8 bases align to TRBD2. Germline V gives CDR1 SGHVS, CDR2 FQNEAQ. With 5 bases clipped from V and 4 bases from J, the junction kept 9 bases outside the gene matches. There are 15 residues in the CDR3. The CDR3 DNA sequence: TGTGCCAGCAGCCTTACCGGGGGGGGCGCAGAGACCCAGTACTTC. This translates into CASSLTGGGAETQYF.

With regard to this clonotype: This may be a read error, as it is one base from a much larger clone. The chain employs TRBV19 and TRBJ2-5; 7 bases are shared with TRBD2. This CDR3 spans 14 amino acids. CDR1 LNHDA and CDR2 SQIVND come from the germline V gene (reference sequence). Trimming took 3 bases from V and 5 from J; bases not matched to a gene: 6. This CDR3 is CASSIPGGHETQYF. CDR3 DNA sequence: TGTGCCAGTAGTATTCCGGGGGGTCACGAGACCCAGTACTTC.

This clonotype was seen many times. This sequence joins TRBV10-3 and TRBJ2-1; 12 bases line up with TRBD2. The junction had 8 bases not matched to a gene; V was cut back by 10 bases and J by 4 bases. This CDR3 is built from 15 residues. Germline CDR1 ENHRY, CDR2 SYGVKD. DNA of the CDR3: TGTGCCACCACTAGCGGGAGGCACCTTTACAATGAGCAGTTCTTC. It codes for CATTSGRHLYNEQFF.

This sequence joins TRBV11-2 and TRBJ1-1; D remains ambiguous. CDR1 SGHAT and CDR2 FQNNGV come from the germline V gene. Between the trimmed V and J ends, which lost 2 bases and 4 bases, there was a span of 11 bases. The CDR3 consists of 14 residues. CDR3 coding DNA: TGTGCCAGCAGCTTAACCCCCGGAACCACTGAAGCTTTCTTT. Translated, it gives CASSLTPGTTEAFF. Supplemented by reference TRBV11-2 and TRBJ1-1, the full variable domain reads EAGVAQSPRYKIIEKRQSVAFWCNPISGHATLYWYQQILGQGPKLLIQFQNNGVVDDSQLPKDRFSAERLKGVDSTLKIQPAKLEDSAVYLCASSLTPGTTEAFFGQGTRLTVV.

This clonotype has a count of ten or more. J is TRBJ2-7 and V is TRBV7-2; perhaps TRBD2 as D (6 bases). V gave up 2 bases and J gave up 4 bases, with 9 bases separating them. CDR1 and CDR2 (germline): SGHTA, FQGNSA. The CDR3 is 13 residues long. DNA for the CDR3: TGTGCCAGCAGCTTAAATCGGGGGTACGAGCAGTACTTC. Its translation is CASSLNRGYEQYF. Variable domain in full (rest from reference TRBV7-2 and TRBJ2-7): GAGVSQSPSNKVTEKGKDVELRCDPISGHTALYWYRQSLGQGLEFLIYFQGNSAPDKSGLPSDRFSAERTGGSVSTLTIQRTQQEDSAVYLCASSLNRGYEQYFGPGTRLTVT.

This clonotype was detected many times. The V call is TRBV20-1, the J call TRBJ2-5, with 9 bases lining up with TRBD2. In germline, CDR1 is DFQATT, CDR2 SNEGSKA (reference sequence). There are 18 residues in the CDR3. J gave up 5 bases and V 0 bases, and 16 bases lay outside the gene matches. CDR3 coding DNA: TGCAGTGCTAGAGACATCCGTAGGGCGGGAGGGCGTGTTGAGACCCAGTACTTC. Amino acids: CSARDIRRAGGRVETQYF.

This clonotype came up many times. J is TRBJ2-7 and V is TRBV3-1; TRBD2 agrees at 13 bases. Trimming at V came to 3 bases and at J to 2 bases, leaving 1 base not matched to a gene. CDR3 length: 15 residues. The germline CDR1 and CDR2 sequences are LGHDT and YNNKEL (reference sequence). The CDR3 bases are TGTGCCAGCAGCCAGGGGACTAGCGGGACCTACGAGCAGTACTTC. The encoded protein is CASSQGTSGTYEQYF.

In this sample, this clonotype turned up many times. This rearrangement joins TRBV12-3 or TRBV12-4 to TRBJ2-7; D perhaps matches TRBD1 (7 bases). V was shortened by 3 bases and J by 1 base, with 13 bases between the two germline ends. The CDR3 sequence is 15 residues long. For the CDR3, the DNA is TGTGCCAGCAGTTTTACTCAGGGGGGATCCTACGAGCAGTACTTC. Protein product: CASSFTQGGSYEQYF.

The genes are TRBV3-1 and TRBJ2-1; TRBD2 matches 8 bases. Trimming cost V 1 base and J 0 bases; bases outside gene matches: 8. The CDR3 consists of 18 residues. The germline V gene has CDR1 LGHDT and CDR2 YNNKEL (reference sequence). DNA for the CDR3: TGTGCCAGCAGCCAAGGTAGTAGCGGGGAAAGCTCCTACAATGAGCAGTTCTTC. It translates to CASSQGSSGESSYNEQFF.

This clonotype was recorded many times. The rearrangement joins TRBV7-2 to TRBJ1-1; maybe TRBD1 (5 bases). CDR3 length: 15 amino acids. The germline V gene encodes CDR1 SGHTA and CDR2 FQGNSA. V dropped 0 bases and J dropped 4 bases, with 12 bases sitting between them. Here the CDR3 reads CASSLAPGGGTEAFF. In DNA, the CDR3 is TGTGCCAGCAGCTTAGCCCCGGGCGGGGGCACTGAAGCTTTCTTT.

This clonotype showed up many times. This chain joins TRBV4-3 and TRBJ1-4, with 7 bases aligning to TRBD1. Germline V gene sequence: CDR1 LGHNA, CDR2 YSLEER. This CDR3 region has 15 residues. V lost 1 base to trimming and J lost 6 bases; unmatched junction nucleotides: 5. This CDR3 reads CASSQGRGSYEKLFF. The CDR3 DNA sequence: TGCGCCAGCAGCCAAGGCAGGGGGTCTTATGAAAAACTGTTTTTT.

This clonotype was seen a handful of times. The CDR3 loop is CASSLEPYNSPLHF. CDR3 sequence (DNA): TGCGCCAGCAGCTTGGAACCCTATAATTCACCCCTCCACTTT. The chain uses TRBV5-1 and TRBJ1-6; the D is unclear. V shed 0 bases and J shed 2 bases, with 3 bases lying between them. The CDR3 runs 14 residues. Germline V gene lookup returns CDR1 SGHRS and CDR2 YFSETQ.

This chain joins TRBV5-8 and TRBJ2-7; no clear D gene. With 7 bases removed from V and 10 bases from J, the gap between germline ends came to 18 bases. Germline lookup yields CDR1 SGHTS and CDR2 YDEGEE. The CDR3 covers 12 residues. The CDR3 coding sequence is TGTGCCAGCGGCCCCCGGCTCCACGGCCAGTACTTC. Protein: CASGPRLHGQYF.